This T cell receptor beta chain was sequenced for a study of long-term antiretroviral therapy in people with HIV. This clone was recorded a few times. Its target is unknown. An immunoSEQ assay, version v3.0, was performed at survey level. The table came from immunoSEQ multiplex PCR; TCRdb's copy has only in-frame clones and leaves some out. The repertoire holds some 25,000 clones, with around 86% as singletons. Inclusion required at least two post-ART and at least one pre-ART PBMC samples. Findings and limits, study-wide: Regardless of time point, clones expanded before ART dominated the repertoire. After ART, diversity increased yet remained lower than transplant donor controls.

Sequencing used unsorted PBMCs, obtained 1.9 years after starting antiretroviral therapy. The TCR was taken from a woman under 40 with HIV.

CDR3 loop: CASSNRDYFGINEQYF. Here the CDR3 DNA reads TGTGCCAGCAGTAATAGGGATTATTTTGGGATCAACGAGCAGTACTTC. This rearrangement joins TRBV28 to TRBJ2-7; no clear D. Germline V CDR1 and CDR2: MDHEN, SYDVKM. The V end lost 5 bases, the J end lost 5 bases, and 22 bases lay between the germline ends. This CDR3 has 16 amino acids.